This TCR beta chain was found in a study of control samples from healthy donors and cancer patients. CDR1 and CDR2 from the germline V gene are LGHDT and YNNKEL (reference sequence). The CDR3 loop spans 16 amino acids. The J segment lost 7 bases and the V segment lost 2 bases, leaving 7 bases of the junction unmatched. Sequenced by immunoSEQ multiplex PCR; TCRdb stores in-frame clones only, minus some. Altogether 100,000 to 150,000 clones are present, 80% to 95% being singletons, with the ten largest covering 2.1%. This clonotype originated in a woman between 50 and 59 years old in good health. Sequencing input: blood. J is TRBJ2-1 and V is TRBV3-1 (or the pseudogene TRBV3-2); the match to TRBD2 covers 11 bases. CDR3 loop: CASSQLLSGRGNEQFF. The CDR3 coding sequence is TGTGCCAGCAGCCAACTCCTTAGCGGGAGGGGTAATGAGCAGTTCTTC.